Presented here are 8 T cell receptor beta chains from one specimen sequenced in a study of T-cell memory formation after mild COVID-19. One entry per CDR3 protein results from TCRdb running MiXCR on the 5' RACE reads. The sample carries some 350,000 distinct CDR3 sequences, over 10% recorded once. Specimen: PBMCs or a T cell subset sorted from them (not recorded which). These receptors all stem from a man aged 18-30 years who had mild COVID-19 (a few samples of this study predate the infection). Cell type and time point are not known.

This clonotype was detected a few times. This chain connects TRBV2 to TRBJ2-7, with a weak D call TRBD2 (7 bases). There are 15 residues in the CDR3. Germline V gene sequence: CDR1 SNHLY, CDR2 FYNNEI. With 11 bases removed from V and 3 bases from J, the gap between germline ends came to 23 bases. In DNA form, the CDR3 reads TGTGCCGACTCGTCTTTTCGGGGGGCGAACTACGAGCAGTACTTC. Protein product: CADSSFRGANYEQYF.

V and J are TRBV4-1 and TRBJ1-2, with D possibly TRBD1 on 5 matching bases. This CDR3 has 18 residues. Looked up from germline, CDR1 is MGHRA and CDR2 is YSYEKL. Trimming pared 1 base from V and 1 base from J, leaving 19 bases between. This chain's CDR3 is CASSQGGRQGQHNYGYTF. DNA for the CDR3: TGCGCCAGCAGCCAAGGTGGTCGCCAGGGCCAGCATAACTATGGCTACACCTTC.

This clonotype was counted at least ten times. The chain couples TRBV5-5 to TRBJ2-3; D call uncertain. CDR1 is SGHKS and CDR2 is YYEKEE in the germline V gene (reference sequence). Trimming removed 4 bases from V and 3 bases from J, with 12 bases in between. The length of the CDR3 is 14 residues. Here the CDR3 DNA reads TGTGCCAGCAGCCTACCTCTAATGACAGATACGCAGTATTTT. Translated, it gives CASSLPLMTDTQYF.

The chain has TRBV19 and TRBJ1-2, with D possibly being TRBD1 (5 bases). V lost 5 bases to trimming and J lost 5 bases, with 15 bases between them. The CDR3 spans 14 residues. In germline, CDR1 is LNHDA, CDR2 SQIVND (reference sequence). The CDR3 DNA is TGTGCCAGTAGTCAGACGCCCGGGACTTATGGCTACACCTTC. Translated, it gives CASSQTPGTYGYTF.

This clonotype was seen more than once but under ten times. The CDR3 DNA follows: TGCGCCAGCAGGTCTCAAACTTGGGACGAGCAGTACTTC. It translates to CASRSQTWDEQYF. The genes are TRBV4-1 and TRBJ2-7, with D hard to call. Trimming left V 6 bases short and J 5 bases short, with 14 bases between. The CDR3 contains 13 residues. The germline V gene encodes CDR1 MGHRA and CDR2 YSYEKL.

The sample holds a few counts of this clonotype. The chain combines TRBV7-9 with TRBJ2-7; 7 nucleotides agree with TRBD1. The CDR3 contains 14 residues. With 4 bases clipped from V and 4 bases from J, the junction kept 7 bases outside the gene matches. In germline, CDR1 is SEHNR, CDR2 FQNEAQ (reference sequence). In DNA, the CDR3 is TGTGCCAGCAGCTCCGAGACAGGGTATTACGAGCAGTACTTC. Translation: CASSSETGYYEQYF.

This sequence joins TRBV7-2 and TRBJ2-7, with 7 bases aligning to TRBD1. Trimming took 5 bases from V and 3 from J; bases not matched to a gene: 10. CDR1 and CDR2 (germline): SGHTA, FQGNSA. This CDR3 is 15 amino acids long. CDR3 nucleotide sequence: TGTGCCAGCAGCCGAGACCGGGACAGCCTCTACGAGCAGTACTTC. Encoded protein: CASSRDRDSLYEQYF.

The chain carries TRBV6-5 and TRBJ2-3, with 10 bases fitting TRBD1. In germline, CDR1 is MNHEY, CDR2 SVGAGI. With V trimmed by 2 bases and J by 4 bases, 3 bases remained unmatched. The CDR3 is made up of 15 amino acids. In DNA form, the CDR3 reads TGTGCCAGCAGTTACGCCGGGACAGGGGCAGATACGCAGTATTTT. This gives the protein CASSYAGTGADTQYF.